This record looks at one T cell receptor beta chain sequence and its context. Its antigen is as yet unknown. The CDR3 has 15 amino acids. V was clipped by 7 bases and J by 2 bases, with 15 bases between them. Germline loops: CDR1 MNHEY, CDR2 SVGAGI. The data derive from a study of a mutant IDH1 vaccine in newly diagnosed glioma. Libraries were prepared by immunoSEQ multiplex PCR; TCRdb keeps only in-frame clonotypes and omits some of them. The table records about 34,000 clones, 90% of them present only once. Time point of the sample: week 47, end of study. The investigators gave 300 ug of mutant IDH1 20-mer peptide in each vaccine dose, together with topical imiquimod.

This chain links TRBV6-5 with TRBJ1-5; D perhaps matches TRBD1 (6 bases). Sequencing was performed on PBMCs, taken from a glioma patient whose treatment included an IDH1 peptide vaccine. The receptor's source is a woman between 40 and 55 years old with glioma. The CDR3 region has the DNA TGTGCCAGCAAAAACAGGGTTGCTGGCAATCAGCCCCAGCATTTT. Translated, it gives CASKNRVAGNQPQHF.